Listed below are T cell receptor beta chains from one sample, sequenced in a study of blood T cell repertoires in COVID-19. Clones were sequenced by immunoSEQ multiplex PCR, and TCRdb holds only the in-frame ones, with some missing. The sample has some 99,000 clones, less than 85% seen once; the top ten hold roughly 4%. Sample: peripheral blood. The source is a human donor in a cohort sampled during active or convalescent COVID-19. Both conserved end residues are part of each CDR3. The order of the fields is J gene, V gene, CDR3 length, D gene, clone size, CDR3 DNA, CDR3 protein. The D gene is left open where the match is weak. Size values are once, few and many counts, or a class for expanded clones, and some rows have none.

J gene: TRBJ2-1; V gene: TRBV19; CDR3 length: 16; D gene: TRBD1; clone size: .; CDR3 DNA: TGTGCCAGTAGTATAATGTTCGGGACAGGGGGTCCTGAGCAGTTCTTC; CDR3 protein: CASSIMFGTGGPEQFF
J gene: TRBJ1-4; V gene: TRBV25-1; CDR3 length: 14; D gene: TRBD1; clone size: once; CDR3 DNA: TGTGCCAGCACCCGCGGGGGACAGGGTGAAAAACTGTTTTTT; CDR3 protein: CASTRGGQGEKLFF
J gene: TRBJ2-6; V gene: TRBV18; CDR3 length: 15; D gene: TRBD1; clone size: .; CDR3 DNA: TGTGCCAGCTCACCTCAGGGGGCCGGGGCCAACGTCCTGACTTTC; CDR3 protein: CASSPQGAGANVLTF
J gene: TRBJ2-7; V gene: TRBV27; CDR3 length: 14; D gene: TRBD1; clone size: few; CDR3 DNA: TGTGCCAGCAGTTTATTCAGGGGGCCCTACGAGCAGTACTTC; CDR3 protein: CASSLFRGPYEQYF
J gene: TRBJ1-5; V gene: TRBV4-1; CDR3 length: 15; D gene: .; clone size: .; CDR3 DNA: TGCGCCAGCAGCCAAGGGGCACAGGGCGGCCAGCCCCAGCATTTT; CDR3 protein: CASSQGAQGGQPQHF
J gene: TRBJ2-2; V gene: TRBV4-3; CDR3 length: 15; D gene: .; clone size: many; CDR3 DNA: TGCGCCAGCAGCCAAGATTGGCCCCAGGGCGGGGAGCTGTTTTTT; CDR3 protein: CASSQDWPQGGELFF
J gene: TRBJ2-7; V gene: TRBV28; CDR3 length: 16; D gene: .; clone size: few; CDR3 DNA: TGTGCCAGCAGTCCCGGGGTGGGGTGGGGAACCTACGAGCAGTACTTC; CDR3 protein: CASSPGVGWGTYEQYF
J gene: TRBJ2-7; V gene: TRBV2; CDR3 length: 14; D gene: TRBD2; clone size: .; CDR3 DNA: TGTGCCAGCAGTGACGGTAGCGGGAGTTACGAGCAGTACTTC; CDR3 protein: CASSDGSGSYEQYF
J gene: TRBJ1-1; V gene: TRBV7-7; CDR3 length: 13; D gene: .; clone size: many; CDR3 DNA: TGTGCCAGCAGCTTGGGACAGAACACTGAAGCTTTCTTT; CDR3 protein: CASSLGQNTEAFF
J gene: TRBJ2-6; V gene: TRBV27; CDR3 length: 15; D gene: .; clone size: .; CDR3 DNA: TGTGCCAGCAGCCCGACTTCCTCTGGGGCCAACGTCCTGACTTTC; CDR3 protein: CASSPTSSGANVLTF
J gene: TRBJ1-5; V gene: TRBV4-1; CDR3 length: 17; D gene: .; clone size: .; CDR3 DNA: TGCGCCAGCAGCCACGTGGTCCGGGGGAGGAAAGGTCAGCCCCAGCATTTT; CDR3 protein: CASSHVVRGRKGQPQHF
J gene: TRBJ2-3; V gene: TRBV7-3; CDR3 length: 17; D gene: TRBD2; clone size: .; CDR3 DNA: TGTGCCAGCAGCCCTACCAGACTAGCGGGAGTAGCAGATACGCAGTATTTT; CDR3 protein: CASSPTRLAGVADTQYF
J gene: TRBJ1-6; V gene: TRBV18; CDR3 length: 16; D gene: TRBD1; clone size: .; CDR3 DNA: TGTGCCAGCTCACGGGGGGCCGGGACAGGGGTCTCACCCCTCCACTTT; CDR3 protein: CASSRGAGTGVSPLHF
J gene: TRBJ1-2; V gene: TRBV9; CDR3 length: 15; D gene: TRBD1; clone size: once; CDR3 DNA: TGTGCCAGCAGCCCGGACGGACAGGGAGCCTATGGCTACACCTTC; CDR3 protein: CASSPDGQGAYGYTF
J gene: TRBJ2-3; V gene: TRBV11-3; CDR3 length: 14; D gene: TRBD2; clone size: .; CDR3 DNA: TGTGCCAGCAGCCTTTTTGGCGCGGGAGGTACGCAGTATTTT; CDR3 protein: CASSLFGAGGTQYF
J gene: TRBJ2-1; V gene: TRBV18; CDR3 length: 18; D gene: TRBD1; clone size: .; CDR3 DNA: TGTGCCAGCTCACCACTTCCAAGGACAGGTCTTTCCTACAATGAGCAGTTCTTC; CDR3 protein: CASSPLPRTGLSYNEQFF
J gene: TRBJ2-1; V gene: TRBV9; CDR3 length: 18; D gene: TRBD2; clone size: .; CDR3 DNA: TGTGCCAGCAGCGTAAAAGGACTAGCGGGAGGAGTAGGCAATGAGCAGTTCTTC; CDR3 protein: CASSVKGLAGGVGNEQFF
J gene: TRBJ2-6; V gene: TRBV4-3; CDR3 length: 17; D gene: .; clone size: .; CDR3 DNA: TGCGCCAGCAGCCAAACAGCGACAGGTTCTGGGGCCAACGTCCTGACTTTC; CDR3 protein: CASSQTATGSGANVLTF
J gene: TRBJ2-2; V gene: TRBV7-7; CDR3 length: 16; D gene: TRBD2; clone size: once; CDR3 DNA: TGTGCTAGCAGCTTAGAGGTAGCGGGAGGTACCGGGGAGCTGTTTTTT; CDR3 protein: CASSLEVAGGTGELFF
J gene: TRBJ1-2; V gene: TRBV27; CDR3 length: 15; D gene: .; clone size: .; CDR3 DNA: TGTGCCAGCAGCCGGAGGGACCCTACGGGCTATGGCTACACCTTC; CDR3 protein: CASSRRDPTGYGYTF
J gene: TRBJ1-1; V gene: TRBV3-1/TRBV3-2; CDR3 length: 14; D gene: .; clone size: once; CDR3 DNA: TGTGCCAGCAGCCAAGATCTGAGAATCACTGAAGCTTTCTTT; CDR3 protein: CASSQDLRITEAFF
J gene: TRBJ1-5; V gene: TRBV7-2; CDR3 length: 13; D gene: .; clone size: few; CDR3 DNA: TGTGCCAGCAGCTTAGAAGTGCGGCAGCCCCAGCATTTT; CDR3 protein: CASSLEVRQPQHF
J gene: TRBJ1-5; V gene: TRBV2; CDR3 length: 15; D gene: .; clone size: .; CDR3 DNA: TGTGCCAGCAGTGAAATTCTAGGTAGCAATCAGCCCCAGCATTTT; CDR3 protein: CASSEILGSNQPQHF